This T cell receptor beta chain comes out of a study of blood T cell repertoires in COVID-19. The CDR3 length is 11 residues. Germline CDR1 is SNHLY and CDR2 is FYNNEI. V was shortened by 6 bases and J by 7 bases, with 9 bases between the two germline ends. Some clones are missing from TCRdb's copy, which holds only in-frame ones; the method was immunoSEQ multiplex PCR. The sample has some 180,000 clones; 80% are singletons. Everyone who took part was roughly 18 to 89 years old, and they came from 20 to 25 US areas. Exposed enrollees encountered a COVID-19 case at some point within 2 weeks before study entry.

This sequence originates from a man aged 55 to 70 who had been exposed to COVID-19. The chain has TRBV2 and TRBJ1-1, with D hard to call. Sequencing was done on a sample of PBMCs or T cells enriched from blood (not recorded which). This chain's CDR3 is CASRYYSEAFF. CDR3 DNA: TGTGCCAGCAGATACTATAGTGAAGCTTTCTTT.